The rows below give T cell receptor beta chains drawn from one sample of a study of radiotherapy plus CTLA-4 blockade in lung cancer. The repertoire was sequenced with immunoSEQ multiplex PCR; TCRdb's copy has only in-frame clones and lacks some. The sample shows roughly 32,000 clones, roughly 70% of them seen only once. Sequencing used peripheral blood, obtained from a patient treated with radiotherapy plus ipilimumab. Receptors originate from a human donor with non-small cell lung cancer who had stable disease on radiotherapy plus ipilimumab. Each CDR3 is given with its conserved first and last residue. The order of the fields is CDR3 DNA, CDR3 protein, J gene, clone size, V gene, D gene. A D gene is named only where the DNA matches it firmly. Clone size is not always given. Where it is, it says once, few, many or a class for expanded clones.

TGTGCCAGCACGAGAGAGGCTACCTCCTACAATGAGCAGTTCTTC CASTREATSYNEQFF TRBJ2-1 . TRBV6-1 .
TGCGCCAGCAGCCAAGAGCCTAGCGGGGCCGGAAGATACGAGCAGTACTTC CASSQEPSGAGRYEQYF TRBJ2-7 . TRBV4-1 TRBD2
TGTGCCAGCAGCGTTACAGGACTTTATGGCTACACCTTC CASSVTGLYGYTF TRBJ1-2 . TRBV5-6 .
TGTGCCAGTAGTATCGGGACTAGCGGGATGTCGGACGAGCAGTACTTC CASSIGTSGMSDEQYF TRBJ2-7 medium-sized TRBV19 TRBD2
TGCGCCAGCAGCCAAGAACCCCCAAGCGGGCCCCTGGTTAGGGCAGATACGCAGTATTTT CASSQEPPSGPLVRADTQYF TRBJ2-3 . TRBV4-3 .
TGTGCCAGCAGCTTACCCGGACGGCTACCTGGAAACACCATATATTTT CASSLPGRLPGNTIYF TRBJ1-3 . TRBV7-6 .
TGTGCCAGCAGCTCAACAGGGCTTCAGCCCCAGCATTTT CASSSTGLQPQHF TRBJ1-5 . TRBV5-6 .
TGCAGCGTGGCCGAAGGGACCAATGAGCAGTTCTTC CSVAEGTNEQFF TRBJ2-1 . TRBV29-1 .
TGTGCCAGCAGTCTGGATCTGGCGAGAGAGGGATCCCACGAGCAGTACTTC CASSLDLAREGSHEQYF TRBJ2-7 few TRBV6-4 .
TGTGCCTGGAGTACTTTATCTGGTTTCCCCGGGGAGCTGTTTTTT CAWSTLSGFPGELFF TRBJ2-2 . TRBV30 .
TGCGCCAGCAGCTTGTTTTCTGCTAGCGGGGGTACAGATACGCAGTATTTT CASSLFSASGGTDTQYF TRBJ2-3 . TRBV5-1 TRBD2
TGTGCCAGCAGCAGGAAAGGACAGGGAACAGATACGCAGTATTTT CASSRKGQGTDTQYF TRBJ2-3 once TRBV21-1 .
TGTGCCAGCAGCGCGTCGGGACTAGCGGTTAGCACAGATACGCAGTATTTT CASSASGLAVSTDTQYF TRBJ2-3 once TRBV7-3 TRBD2
TGTGCCAGAAGCTTCACCCACCCGTCCCGGGACGGGGTAGGCTACACCTTC CARSFTHPSRDGVGYTF TRBJ1-2 . TRBV5-3 .
TGTGCCAGCAGCTTAAGGAGGAACACTGAAGCTTTCTTT CASSLRRNTEAFF TRBJ1-1 few TRBV7-3 .
TGTGCCAGCAGTTCCTCGGGGGGCTACACCTTC CASSSSGGYTF TRBJ1-2 . TRBV6-1 .
TGCAGCGTTGAAGATACCGGGAGGACCTACAATGAGCAGTTCTTC CSVEDTGRTYNEQFF TRBJ2-1 . TRBV29-1 TRBD2
TGTGCCAGCGCCTCCCGGGGGAAACTGTTTTTT CASASRGKLFF TRBJ1-4 . TRBV5-8 .
TGTGCCAGCAGCTTAGCCTACGGGGCGTACAATGAGCAGTTCTTC CASSLAYGAYNEQFF TRBJ2-1 . TRBV7-2 .
TGTGCCAGCAGGCCAGGCCCAGGGGCTGTCTACAATGAGCAGTTCTTC CASRPGPGAVYNEQFF TRBJ2-1 . TRBV7-3 .
TGCGCCAGCAGTGTAGCGGGAGGGCCGAGGACCTACAATGAGCAGTTCTTC CASSVAGGPRTYNEQFF TRBJ2-1 few TRBV10-1 TRBD2
TGCGCCAGCAGCCAAGGAGTTGCCAACAATGAGCAGTTCTTC CASSQGVANNEQFF TRBJ2-1 few TRBV4-3 .
TGTGCCAGTAGTATAGCCAGGGGCACTGAAGCTTTCTTT CASSIARGTEAFF TRBJ1-1 . TRBV19 .
TGTGCCAGCAGTTACAGGGGGTTCTCTGGAAACACCATATATTTT CASSYRGFSGNTIYF TRBJ1-3 once TRBV6-5 .
TGTGCCAGCACCTCCAGAGGCAGGGGTGGGTACGAGCAGTACTTC CASTSRGRGGYEQYF TRBJ2-7 . TRBV6-5 .
TGTGCCACCAGCAGAGCGAGTTCCCTATACAATGAGCAGTTCTTC CATSRASSLYNEQFF TRBJ2-1 . TRBV15 .
TGTGCCAGCAGTGACTCCCCCCATCCGAGCTCCTACGAGCAGTACTTC CASSDSPHPSSYEQYF TRBJ2-7 . TRBV6-4 .
TGTGCCAGCAGTTTCGTTAGCGGGAGAAGTCGGGAGACCCAGTACTTC CASSFVSGRSRETQYF TRBJ2-5 . TRBV27 TRBD2
TGTGCCAGTAGTGCAACAGGGGGCGCAGGCACTGAAGCTTTCTTT CASSATGGAGTEAFF TRBJ1-1 few TRBV19 TRBD1
TGTGCCACCAGCCAAGATTCCCCCGGGAGACCCGCACGGTATTTT CATSQDSPGRPARYF TRBJ2-3 few TRBV15 .
TGTGCCAGCAGCCCCATAGCGTACCCATCACAAGAGACCCAGTACTTC CASSPIAYPSQETQYF TRBJ2-5 once TRBV7-9 .
TGTGCCAGCAGCCGGACAATAACGGGGGGCAGGACCTACGAGCAGTACTTC CASSRTITGGRTYEQYF TRBJ2-7 . TRBV7-8 .